The 32 T cell receptor beta chains below all came from one sample that was sequenced in a study of T cell changes during pregnancy in multiple sclerosis. Assay: immunoSEQ multiplex PCR; the TCRdb copy retains only in-frame clones and omits some. The sample lists 20,000 to 25,000 clones, approximately 90% seen once, with 0.55% to 0.7% in the top ten. The material sequenced was CD4+ T cells from peripheral blood mononuclear cells, taken in the third trimester of pregnancy. All receptors come from a female donor with multiple sclerosis, enrolled in a pregnancy study.

The chain links TRBV30 to TRBJ1-5, with no clear D. Trimming cost V 0 bases and J 1 base, with 4 bases left between them. The CDR3 is 13 residues long. Per the germline V gene, CDR1 is GTSNPN and CDR2 is SVGIG (reference sequence). The CDR3 DNA reads TGTGCCTGGAGTGTGCGGAGCAATCAGCCCCAGCATTTT. It translates to CAWSVRSNQPQHF.

In DNA, the CDR3 is TGTGCCACCAGCAGAGTGGACTATGCGGGGTGGACCCAGTACTTC. This gives the protein CATSRVDYAGWTQYF. The chain carries TRBV15 and TRBJ2-5; possible D gene TRBD2, 6 bases. The CDR3 loop spans 15 amino acids. Deletions cut 1 base from V and 7 bases from J, with 16 bases between. Germline values: CDR1 LNHNV, CDR2 YYDKDF (reference sequence). The full variable domain, rest sourced from reference TRBV15 and TRBJ2-5, is DAMVIQNPRYQVTQFGKPVTLSCSQTLNHNVMYWYQQKSSQAPKLLFHYYDKDFNNEADTPDNFQSRRPNTSFCFLDIRSPGLGDTAMYLCATSRVDYAGWTQYFGPGTRLLVL.

The chain employs TRBV4-3 and TRBJ1-5, with TRBD1 as a possible D gene (6 bases). CDR3 length: 14 amino acids. V lost 3 bases, J lost 7 bases, and 13 bases lay in between. Germline CDR1 is LGHNA and CDR2 is YSLEER. CDR3 sequence (DNA): TGCGCCAGCAGCCAGCAACAGGGAAACCAGCCCCAGCATTTT. As protein: CASSQQQGNQPQHF.

Remarks on this clone: A junction end diverges from the germline sequence, so it may reflect a read error. The chain has TRBV11-2 and TRBJ1-2; 10 bases align to TRBD1. CDR1 and CDR2 from the germline V gene are SGHAT and FQNNGV. The CDR3 is made up of 14 amino acids. As DNA, the CDR3 is TGTGCCAGCAGCTTAGATCCGGGGACAGGGGCAGTGGCCTTC. Amino acids: CASSLDPGTGAVAF.

The CDR3 sequence is CASSWGPDTSNQPQHF. The CDR3 DNA reads as TGTGCCAGCAGCTGGGGCCCAGACACAAGCAATCAGCCCCAGCATTTT. The chain recombines TRBV5-6 with TRBJ1-5, with a tentative D call TRBD1 (5 bases). From germline, CDR1 is SGHDT and CDR2 YYEEEE. This CDR3 has 16 amino acids. V was pared by 3 bases and J by 1 base, with 14 bases between.

This chain uses TRBV13 with TRBJ1-1; no reliable D call. Germline assignment: CDR1 PRHDT and CDR2 FYEKMQ (reference sequence). V was pared by 7 bases and J by 1 base, with 10 bases between. CDR3 size: 13 residues. The CDR3 region is CASTLPPNTEAFF. The CDR3 bases are TGTGCCAGCACCCTCCCCCCGAACACTGAAGCTTTCTTT.

This chain connects TRBV29-1 to TRBJ1-2; D not certain. From germline, CDR1 is SQVTM and CDR2 ANQGSEA. V was shortened by 3 bases and J by 7 bases, with 18 bases between the two germline ends. This CDR3 is built from 14 residues. Here the CDR3 reads CSVDEGQGWFGYTF. The CDR3 DNA follows: TGCAGCGTTGACGAGGGCCAAGGGTGGTTTGGCTACACCTTC.

The CDR3 bases are TGTGCCAGCAGCTTATGGCAGAACACTGAAGCTTTCTTT. Its translation: CASSLWQNTEAFF. V is TRBV11-2 and J is TRBJ1-1, with D unclear. The V and J ends lost 2 bases and 1 base respectively, with 5 bases between them. CDR1 and CDR2 (germline): SGHAT, FQNNGV. The CDR3 length is 13 residues.

This sequence joins TRBV5-1 and TRBJ2-1; TRBD2 might be the D (6 bases). The CDR3 has 14 residues. Germline CDR1 and CDR2: SGHRS and YFSETQ. Trimming removed 7 bases at V and 2 bases at J, with 13 bases between. The CDR3 nucleotides are TGCGCCAGCGGGACTTTTGCCCCCTACAATGAGCAGTTCTTC. It encodes CASGTFAPYNEQFF.

The rearrangement uses TRBV6-5 and TRBJ2-7; 9 nucleotides match TRBD1. Germline CDR1 MNHEY, CDR2 SVGAGI. The CDR3 runs 14 residues. Losses at the gene ends were 7 bases for V and 7 bases for J; bases not matched to a gene: 11. CDR3 nucleotides: TGTGCCAGCACTCCGGGACAGGGAAGGGAAGAGCAGTACTTC. It specifies CASTPGQGREEQYF.

The genes are TRBV7-2 and TRBJ2-7; 9 bases map to TRBD1. The CDR3 is made up of 15 amino acids. CDR1 and CDR2 (germline): SGHTA, FQGNSA. With 5 bases clipped from V and 4 bases from J, the junction kept 9 bases outside the gene matches. The CDR3 loop reads CASSRDRAISYEQYF. The DNA for the CDR3 is TGTGCCAGCAGCCGGGACAGGGCCATCTCATACGAGCAGTACTTC.

The rearrangement uses TRBV7-9 and TRBJ2-7; D remains unclear. CDR1 and CDR2 (germline): SEHNR, FQNEAQ (reference sequence). The CDR3 extends over 14 amino acids. V was clipped by 1 base and J by 2 bases, with 9 bases between them. This CDR3 reads CASSLGAATYEQYF. The CDR3 coding sequence is TGTGCCAGCAGCTTAGGGGCTGCGACCTACGAGCAGTACTTC.

The V call is TRBV30, the J call TRBJ2-7; D is possibly TRBD2 (5 bases). V shed 0 bases and J shed 3 bases, with 15 bases lying between them. CDR3 length equals 15 residues. Per germline, CDR1 GTSNPN and CDR2 SVGIG (reference sequence). This CDR3 is CAWSVGGARSYEQYF. The CDR3 nucleotides read TGTGCCTGGAGTGTAGGAGGCGCCAGGAGCTACGAGCAGTACTTC.

The V and J genes are TRBV7-9 and TRBJ2-1, with TRBD1 identical over 8 bases. The CDR3 is 15 residues long. In germline, CDR1 is SEHNR, CDR2 FQNEAQ (reference sequence). Trimming took 5 bases from V and 3 from J; bases not matched to a gene: 6. The CDR3 DNA reads as TGTGCCAGCAGCGTCGGGACAGGAGGCTACAATGAGCAGTTCTTC. This sequence encodes CASSVGTGGYNEQFF.

The genes are TRBV5-1 and TRBJ2-5, with D tentatively TRBD1 (5 bases). Germline CDR1 SGHRS, CDR2 YFSETQ. V was cut by 2 bases and J by 5 bases, with 10 bases left in between. The CDR3 is made up of 13 amino acids. The CDR3, as DNA: TGCGCCAGCAGCTTCGTGGGGCGGGAGACCCAGTACTTC. Translation: CASSFVGRETQYF.

CDR3 loop: CASSQVDRNTEAFF. DNA of the CDR3: TGCGCCAGCAGCCAAGTAGACAGGAACACTGAAGCTTTCTTT. This chain connects TRBV4-3 to TRBJ1-1; possibly TRBD1 for D (5 bases). The CDR3 is 14 amino acids. Trimming took 1 base from V and 1 from J, leaving 7 bases between them. Germline V lookup: CDR1 LGHNA, CDR2 YSLEER.

This rearrangement joins TRBV2 to TRBJ2-5; TRBD1 agrees at 9 bases. The V and J ends lost 6 bases and 3 bases, in that order; junction bases with no gene match: 2. The CDR3 length is 13 residues. Germline-derived CDR1 and CDR2 are SNHLY and FYNNEI. The DNA for the CDR3 is TGTGCCAGCAGCCGGGACAGGGAAGAGACCCAGTACTTC. Translation: CASSRDREETQYF. The whole variable domain, remainder taken from reference TRBV2 and TRBJ2-5, is EPEVTQTPSHQVTQMGQEVILRCVPISNHLYFYWYRQILGQKVEFLVSFYNNEISEKSEIFDDQFSVERPDGSNFTLKIRSTKLEDSAMYFCASSRDREETQYFGPGTRLLVL.

V gene TRBV4-1 combines with J gene TRBJ1-5; D gene uncertain. Trimming shortened V by 3 bases and J by 2 bases, and 14 bases separated the two germline ends. Germline CDR1 reads MGHRA; CDR2 reads YSYEKL. The CDR3 spans 16 residues. This chain's CDR3 is CASSQDGGLGNQPQHF. The CDR3 nucleotides read TGCGCCAGCAGCCAGGATGGCGGGTTGGGCAATCAGCCCCAGCATTTT.

The V gene is TRBV19, the J gene TRBJ1-5; 10 nucleotides agree with TRBD1. The CDR3 loop spans 17 amino acids. V dropped 6 bases and J dropped 3; count of bases not matched to a gene: 11. Germline V CDR1 and CDR2: LNHDA, SQIVND (reference sequence). The CDR3 region is CASSQDRGRSFNQPQHF. In DNA, the CDR3 is TGTGCCAGTAGCCAAGACAGGGGGCGCTCGTTCAATCAGCCCCAGCATTTT.

DNA of the CDR3: TGTGCCAGCAGCGTAGGTGGGGGGATCCCCTACGAGCAGTACTTC. This sequence encodes CASSVGGGIPYEQYF. This chain uses TRBV9 with TRBJ2-7, with a weak D call TRBD2 (6 bases). Trimming pared 0 bases from V and 2 bases from J, leaving 12 bases between. This CDR3 spans 15 amino acids. Looked up from germline, CDR1 is SGDLS and CDR2 is YYNGEE. The variable domain in full, completed from reference TRBV9 and TRBJ2-7, reads DSGVTQTPKHLITATGQRVTLRCSPRSGDLSVYWYQQSLDQGLQFLIQYYNGEERAKGNILERFSAQQFPDLHSELNLSSLELGDSALYFCASSVGGGIPYEQYFGPGTRLTVT.

V gene TRBV6-6 combines with J gene TRBJ1-5; a possible D gene is TRBD1 (6 bases). This CDR3 is built from 13 residues. The V gene's germline CDR1 is MNHNY and CDR2 SVGAGI (reference sequence). V shed 7 bases and J shed 7 bases, with 14 bases lying between them. The CDR3 reads CASTQQGRQPQHF. CDR3 DNA sequence: TGTGCCAGCACCCAACAGGGCCGACAGCCCCAGCATTTT.

This rearrangement joins TRBV21-1 to TRBJ1-6; TRBD1 was called by the table and not checked on the DNA. TRBV21-1 is marked as a pseudogene. This CDR3 comprises 14 residues. CDR3 residues: CASSHRDWRSPLHF. The CDR3 nucleotides are TGTGCCAGCAGCCACAGGGATTGGCGTTCACCCCTCCACTTT.

This chain uses TRBV5-1 with TRBJ2-1; TRBD2 aligns across 8 bases. V lost 4 bases to trimming and J lost 6 bases; unmatched junction nucleotides: 9. CDR3 size: 15 residues. Germline V gene data show CDR1 as SGHRS and CDR2 as YFSETQ. The CDR3 coding sequence is TGCGCCAGCAGCCCGGGGGGGGGCGGGACCAATGAGCAGTTCTTC. Its translation is CASSPGGGGTNEQFF.

The chain joins TRBV4-1 to TRBJ2-1; TRBD2 agrees at 10 bases. In germline, CDR1 is MGHRA, CDR2 YSYEKL. The CDR3 runs 16 residues. Trimming removed 0 bases from V and 9 bases from J; junction bases left unmatched: 8. For the CDR3, the DNA is TGCGCCAGCAGCCAAGACGGCGAGCGGGGGGGCACTGAGCAGTTCTTC. This translates into CASSQDGERGGTEQFF.

The CDR3 coding sequence is TGTGCCACCAGCACGGGGCGGACAGCCGAGTACCAAGAGACCCAGTACTTC. As protein: CATSTGRTAEYQETQYF. This chain joins TRBV15 and TRBJ2-5; perhaps TRBD1 as D (6 bases). The ends were cut back, 4 bases at V and 0 bases at J, with 18 bases in the middle. The CDR3 length is 17 residues. CDR1 and CDR2 from the germline V gene are LNHNV and YYDKDF (reference sequence).

The chain carries TRBV5-4 and TRBJ2-7; D may be TRBD1 (5 bases). Germline V gene sequence: CDR1 SGHNT, CDR2 YYREEE (reference sequence). There are 14 residues in the CDR3. V was pared by 0 bases and J by 2 bases, with 9 bases between. CDR3 sequence: CASSLAGAPYEQYF. In nucleotides, the CDR3 is TGTGCCAGCAGCTTGGCTGGGGCCCCCTACGAGCAGTACTTC.

This clone has a single count. The gene calls are TRBV30 and TRBJ2-7, with TRBD1 identical over 10 bases. This CDR3 has 13 residues. The V segment lost 3 bases and the J segment 3 bases; nucleotides outside the gene matches: 2. From germline, CDR1 is GTSNPN and CDR2 SVGIG (reference sequence). CDR3 sequence (DNA): TGTGCCTGGAGGCGGACAGGGGGCTACGAGCAGTACTTC. Its translation is CAWRRTGGYEQYF.

The rearrangement joins TRBV11-2 to TRBJ1-2; 10 nucleotides align to TRBD1. V was pared by 1 base and J by 7 bases, with 9 bases of the junction left unmatched. The germline V gene encodes CDR1 SGHAT and CDR2 FQNNGV. The length of the CDR3 is 16 residues. This CDR3 reads CASSLGWGQGRSGYTF. The CDR3 bases are TGTGCCAGCAGCTTAGGATGGGGACAGGGGAGAAGTGGCTACACCTTC.

This clone was found once. V and J are TRBV4-1 and TRBJ1-3; D unresolved. The germline V gene has CDR1 MGHRA and CDR2 YSYEKL. V shed 0 bases and J shed 0 bases, with 9 bases lying between them. This CDR3 has 16 residues. CDR3 protein: CASSQDEGSSGNTIYF. CDR3 coding DNA: TGCGCCAGCAGCCAAGACGAGGGAAGCTCTGGAAACACCATATATTTT.

CDR3 DNA sequence: TGTGCCAGCTCACCTAATCCGGGACTAGCGGCGGCGGGTGGGCAGTTCTTC. Protein sequence: CASSPNPGLAAAGGQFF. J is TRBJ2-1 and V is TRBV18, with 11 nucleotides matching TRBD2. CDR1 is KGHSH, CDR2 LQKENI, per germline. V was clipped by 3 bases and J by 12 bases; unmatched bases: 16. The CDR3 has 17 residues.

V is TRBV18 and J is TRBJ2-7; 9 positions match TRBD1. Trimming at V came to 5 bases and at J to 0 bases, leaving 5 bases not matched to a gene. The CDR3 is made up of 15 amino acids. Per germline, CDR1 KGHSH and CDR2 LQKENI. The CDR3 DNA reads as TGTGCCAGCTCAGAGGGACAGGGACGCTCCTACGAGCAGTACTTC. Amino acid sequence: CASSEGQGRSYEQYF.

This clone was seen a handful of times. V gene TRBV18 combines with J gene TRBJ1-1; the D gene is possibly TRBD1 (5 bases). Germline V gene lookup returns CDR1 KGHSH and CDR2 LQKENI. Trimming left V 2 bases short and J 7 bases short, with 14 bases between. This CDR3 contains 14 residues. CDR3 DNA sequence: TGTGCCAGCTCACCAAGCGGGGCGGACGGTGAAGCTTTCTTT. Its translation is CASSPSGADGEAFF.